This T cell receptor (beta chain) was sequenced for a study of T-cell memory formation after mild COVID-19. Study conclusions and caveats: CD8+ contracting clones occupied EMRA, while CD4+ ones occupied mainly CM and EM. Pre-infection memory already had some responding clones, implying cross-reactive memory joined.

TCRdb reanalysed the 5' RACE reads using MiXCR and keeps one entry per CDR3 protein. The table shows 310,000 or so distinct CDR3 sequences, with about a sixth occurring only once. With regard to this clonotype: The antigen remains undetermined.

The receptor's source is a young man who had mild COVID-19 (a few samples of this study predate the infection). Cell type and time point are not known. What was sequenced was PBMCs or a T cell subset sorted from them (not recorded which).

The CDR3 DNA reads as TGTGCCAGCAGCCCAGGATCTGGGGGGGGGCTGTTAGAGACCCAGTACTTC. Translating gives CASSPGSGGGLLETQYF. The chain joins TRBV7-3 to TRBJ2-5; D might be TRBD2 (7 bases). This CDR3 has 17 amino acids. The germline V gene encodes CDR1 SGHTA and CDR2 FQGTGA. Deletions cut 5 bases from V and 4 bases from J, with 23 bases between.